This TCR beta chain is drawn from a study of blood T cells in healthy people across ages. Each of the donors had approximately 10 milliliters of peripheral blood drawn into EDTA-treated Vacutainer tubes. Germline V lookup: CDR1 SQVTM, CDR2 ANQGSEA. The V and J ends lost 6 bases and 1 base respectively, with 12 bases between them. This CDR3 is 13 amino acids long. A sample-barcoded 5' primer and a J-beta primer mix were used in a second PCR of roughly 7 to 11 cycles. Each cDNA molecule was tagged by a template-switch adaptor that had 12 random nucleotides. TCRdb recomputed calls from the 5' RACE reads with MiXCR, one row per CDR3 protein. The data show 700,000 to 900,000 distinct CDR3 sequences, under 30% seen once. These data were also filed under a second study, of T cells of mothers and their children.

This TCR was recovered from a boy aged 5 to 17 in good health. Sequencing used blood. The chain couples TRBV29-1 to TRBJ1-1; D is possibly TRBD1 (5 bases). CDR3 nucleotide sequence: TGCAGCGTCCTGGGGACGGCGAACACTGAAGCTTTCTTT. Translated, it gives CSVLGTANTEAFF.